A selection of T cell receptor beta chains follows, all from one sample in a study of T cells in Graves' hyperthyroidism and ophthalmopathy. TCRdb reprocessed the multiplex PCR reads with MiXCR, giving one entry per CDR3 protein. The sample lists around 610,000 distinct CDR3 sequences; roughly 14% were seen once. Sequencing was performed on blood. These receptors originate from a woman aged 35 to 49 with Graves' ophthalmopathy. CDR3s include the opening cysteine and the closing phenylalanine or tryptophan. A D gene is named only where the DNA matches it firmly. Clone size is given as once, few, many, or a class for an expanded clone.

J gene,D gene,V gene,clone size,CDR3 DNA,CDR3 protein
TRBJ2-7,NA,TRBV19,many,TGTGCCAGTAGTATCGTCTACGGCGGCCCCTACGAGCAGTACTTC,CASSIVYGGPYEQYF
TRBJ2-7,NA,TRBV5-1,many,TGCGCCAGCAGCGGCGGGTCGGGATACGAGCAGTACTTC,CASSGGSGYEQYF
TRBJ2-4,NA,TRBV7-9,many,TGTGCCAGCAGCTTTATGGACAGGGAGGGCAAAAACATTCAGTACTTC,CASSFMDREGKNIQYF
TRBJ2-7,NA,TRBV6-5,many,TGTGCCAGCTTGGAGCATTCCTACGAGCAGTACTTC,CASLEHSYEQYF
TRBJ1-5,TRBD1,TRBV6-1,many,TGTGCCAGCAGCGGACAGGGGCGGACACGGCAGCCCCAGCATTTT,CASSGQGRTRQPQHF
TRBJ1-1,NA,TRBV7-2,many,TGTGCCAGCAGCTCCGCCCGGGGGGCCATGAACACTGAAGCTTTCTTT,CASSSARGAMNTEAFF
TRBJ2-2,NA,TRBV25-1,many,TGTGCCAGCAGTGAATCAGACAAATGGGCCGGGGAGCTGTTTTTT,CASSESDKWAGELFF
TRBJ2-5,TRBD2,TRBV24-1,many,TGTGCCACCAGTGATTGGACTAGCGGGAGTGAGACCCAGTACTTC,CATSDWTSGSETQYF
TRBJ2-2,NA,TRBV11-1,many,TGTGCCAGCAGCCCTCTCAGCACCGGGGAGCTGTTTTTT,CASSPLSTGELFF
TRBJ2-5,TRBD2,TRBV4-2,many,TGTGCCAGCAGCCTACTAGCGGGAGGTAGGCAAGAGACCCAGTACTTC,CASSLLAGGRQETQYF
TRBJ1-5,NA,TRBV4-1,many,TGCGCCAGCAGCCAAGGGGGCGACCCCCAGCATTTT,CASSQGGDPQHF
TRBJ2-5,NA,TRBV7-3,many,TGTGCCAGCAGCCGGGTACAAAAAGAGACCCAGTACTTC,CASSRVQKETQYF
TRBJ2-5,NA,TRBV10-3,many,TGTGCCATCAGTGATAGTGAGCAAGAGACCCAGTACTTC,CAISDSEQETQYF
TRBJ2-7,TRBD1,TRBV28,many,TGTGCCAGCAGTCAAACAGGGGGCGCCTACGAGCAGTACTTC,CASSQTGGAYEQYF